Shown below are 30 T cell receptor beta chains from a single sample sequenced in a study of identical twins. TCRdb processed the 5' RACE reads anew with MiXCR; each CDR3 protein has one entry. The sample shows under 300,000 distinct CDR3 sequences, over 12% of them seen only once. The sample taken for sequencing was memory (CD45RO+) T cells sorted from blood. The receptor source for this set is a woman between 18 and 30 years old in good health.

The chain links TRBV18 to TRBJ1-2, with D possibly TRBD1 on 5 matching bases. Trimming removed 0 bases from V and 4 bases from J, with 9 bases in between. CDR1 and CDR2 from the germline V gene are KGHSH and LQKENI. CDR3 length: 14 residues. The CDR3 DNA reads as TGTGCCAGCTCACCACCGGGACGGGGCTATGGCTACACCTTC. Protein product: CASSPPGRGYGYTF.

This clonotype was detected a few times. CDR3: CASSLLMAPDTQYF. The DNA for the CDR3 is TGTGCCAGCAGCTTGTTAATGGCCCCAGATACGCAGTATTTT. This sequence joins TRBV5-6 and TRBJ2-3, with D hard to call. Between the trimmed V and J ends, which lost 1 base and 4 bases, there was a span of 10 bases. The CDR3 contains 14 residues. Looked up from germline, CDR1 is SGHDT and CDR2 is YYEEEE.

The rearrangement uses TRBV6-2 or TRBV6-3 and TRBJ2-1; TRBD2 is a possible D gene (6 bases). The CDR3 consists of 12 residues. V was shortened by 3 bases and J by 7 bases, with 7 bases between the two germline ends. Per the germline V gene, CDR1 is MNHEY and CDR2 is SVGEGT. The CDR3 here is CASSYGGNEQFF. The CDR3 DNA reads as TGTGCCAGCAGTTATGGGGGGAATGAGCAGTTCTTC.

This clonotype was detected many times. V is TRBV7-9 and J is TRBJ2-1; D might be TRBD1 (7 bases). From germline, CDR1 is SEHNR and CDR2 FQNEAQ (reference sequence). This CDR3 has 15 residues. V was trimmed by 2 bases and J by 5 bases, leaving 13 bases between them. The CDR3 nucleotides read TGTGCCAGCAGCTTATCGGAGGGGGCCCACAATGAGCAGTTCTTC. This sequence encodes CASSLSEGAHNEQFF.

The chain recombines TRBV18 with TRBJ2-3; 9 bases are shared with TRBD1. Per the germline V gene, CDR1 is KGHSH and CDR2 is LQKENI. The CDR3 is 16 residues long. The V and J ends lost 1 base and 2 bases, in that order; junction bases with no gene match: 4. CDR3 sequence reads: CASSPRDRAVTDTQYF. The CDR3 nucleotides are TGTGCCAGCTCACCACGGGACAGGGCGGTCACAGATACGCAGTATTTT. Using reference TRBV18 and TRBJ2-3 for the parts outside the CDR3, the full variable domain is NAGVMQNPRHLVRRRGQEARLRCSPMKGHSHVYWYRQLPEEGLKFMVYLQKENIIDESGMPKERFSAEFPKEGPSILRIQQVVRGDSAAYFCASSPRDRAVTDTQYFGPGTRLTVL.

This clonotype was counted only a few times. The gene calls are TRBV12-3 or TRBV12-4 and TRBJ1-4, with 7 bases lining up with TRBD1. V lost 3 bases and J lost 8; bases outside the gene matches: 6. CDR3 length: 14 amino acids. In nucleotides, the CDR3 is TGTGCCAGCAGTTTGAGGGGGCGGAGGGAAAAACTGTTTTTT. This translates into CASSLRGRREKLFF.

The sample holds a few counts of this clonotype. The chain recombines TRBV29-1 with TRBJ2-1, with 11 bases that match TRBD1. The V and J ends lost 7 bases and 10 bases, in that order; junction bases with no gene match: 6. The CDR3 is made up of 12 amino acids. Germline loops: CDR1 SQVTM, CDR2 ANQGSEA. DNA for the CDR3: TGCAGCGAAAGGACAGGGGGCAAGGAGCAGTTCTTC. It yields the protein CSERTGGKEQFF.

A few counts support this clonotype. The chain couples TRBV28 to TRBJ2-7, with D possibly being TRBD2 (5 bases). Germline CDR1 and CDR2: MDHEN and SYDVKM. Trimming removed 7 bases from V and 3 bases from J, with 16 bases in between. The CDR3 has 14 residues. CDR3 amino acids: CASIGGPGGYEQYF. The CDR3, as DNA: TGTGCCAGCATCGGCGGCCCCGGAGGCTACGAGCAGTACTTC.

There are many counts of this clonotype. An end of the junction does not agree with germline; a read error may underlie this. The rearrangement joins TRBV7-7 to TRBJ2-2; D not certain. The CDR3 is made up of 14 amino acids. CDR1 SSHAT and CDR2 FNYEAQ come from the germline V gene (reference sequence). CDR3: CASSKGPNTGELFF. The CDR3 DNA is TGTGCTAGCAGCAAAGGACCGAACACCGGGGAGCTGTTTTTT.

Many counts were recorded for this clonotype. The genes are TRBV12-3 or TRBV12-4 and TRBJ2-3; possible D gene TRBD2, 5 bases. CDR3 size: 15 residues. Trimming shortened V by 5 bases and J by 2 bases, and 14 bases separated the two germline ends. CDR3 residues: CASSPPDWYTDTQYF. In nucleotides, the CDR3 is TGTGCCAGCAGTCCCCCGGACTGGTACACAGATACGCAGTATTTT.

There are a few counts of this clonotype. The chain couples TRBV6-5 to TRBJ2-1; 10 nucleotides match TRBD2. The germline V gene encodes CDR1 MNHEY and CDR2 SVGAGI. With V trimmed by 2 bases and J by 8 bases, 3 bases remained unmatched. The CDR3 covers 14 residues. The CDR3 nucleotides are TGTGCCAGCAGTTACAGCGGGGGGGCTGATGAGCAGTTCTTC. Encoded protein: CASSYSGGADEQFF.

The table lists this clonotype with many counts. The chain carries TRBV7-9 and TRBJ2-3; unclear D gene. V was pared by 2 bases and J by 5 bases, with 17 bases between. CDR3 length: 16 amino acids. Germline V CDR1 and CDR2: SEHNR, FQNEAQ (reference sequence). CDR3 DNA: TGTGCCAGCAGCTTATGGCAGGCTAGTTTAGGAGATACGCAGTATTTT. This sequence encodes CASSLWQASLGDTQYF.

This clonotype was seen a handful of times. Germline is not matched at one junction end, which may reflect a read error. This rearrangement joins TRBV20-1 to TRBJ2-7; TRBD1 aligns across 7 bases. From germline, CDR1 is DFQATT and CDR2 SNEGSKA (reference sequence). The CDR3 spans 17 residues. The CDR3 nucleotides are TGCTGTGCTAGAGACGGCGAAGGATGGACAGGCTCCTACGAGCAGTACTTC. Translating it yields CCARDGEGWTGSYEQYF.

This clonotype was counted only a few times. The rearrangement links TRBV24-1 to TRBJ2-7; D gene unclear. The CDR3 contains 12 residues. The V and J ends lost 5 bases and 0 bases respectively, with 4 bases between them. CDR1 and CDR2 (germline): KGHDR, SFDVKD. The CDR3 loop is CATSGRSYEQYF. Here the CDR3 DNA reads TGTGCCACCAGTGGACGCTCCTACGAGCAGTACTTC.

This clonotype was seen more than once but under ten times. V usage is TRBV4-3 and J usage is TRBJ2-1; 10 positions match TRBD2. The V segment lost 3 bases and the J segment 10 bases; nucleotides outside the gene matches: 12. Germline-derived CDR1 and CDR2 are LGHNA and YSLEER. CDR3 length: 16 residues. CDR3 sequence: CASSQGGTSAYPEQFF. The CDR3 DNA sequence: TGCGCCAGCAGCCAGGGGGGGACTAGCGCCTATCCCGAGCAGTTCTTC.

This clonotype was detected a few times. The CDR3 nucleotides read TGCGCCAGCAGCTTGGATGGGGCGGGGGATACGCAGTATTTT. It yields the protein CASSLDGAGDTQYF. The chain recombines TRBV5-1 with TRBJ2-3; the D gene is possibly TRBD2 (6 bases). The CDR3 spans 14 residues. CDR1 and CDR2 (germline): SGHRS, YFSETQ. Trimming stripped 0 bases from V and 6 bases from J, with 11 bases between.

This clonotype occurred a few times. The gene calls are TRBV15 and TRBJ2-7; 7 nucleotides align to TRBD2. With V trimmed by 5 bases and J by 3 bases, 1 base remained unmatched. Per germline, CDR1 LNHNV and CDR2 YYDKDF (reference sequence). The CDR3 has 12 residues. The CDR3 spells CATSRDYYEQYF. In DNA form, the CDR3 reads TGTGCCACCAGCCGGGACTACTACGAGCAGTACTTC.

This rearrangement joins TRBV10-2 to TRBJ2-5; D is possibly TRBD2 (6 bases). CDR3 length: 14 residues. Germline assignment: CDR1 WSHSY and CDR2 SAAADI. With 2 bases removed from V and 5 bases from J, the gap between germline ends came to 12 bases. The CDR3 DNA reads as TGCGCCAGCAGTGAGCTGACTAGTTGGGAGACCCAGTACTTC. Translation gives CASSELTSWETQYF.

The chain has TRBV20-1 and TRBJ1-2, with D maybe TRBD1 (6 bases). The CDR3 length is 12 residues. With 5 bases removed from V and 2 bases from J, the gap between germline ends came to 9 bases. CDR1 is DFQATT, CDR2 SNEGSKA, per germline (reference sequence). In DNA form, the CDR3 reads TGCAGTGCTTCGGACAGAAACTATGGCTACACCTTC. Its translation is CSASDRNYGYTF.

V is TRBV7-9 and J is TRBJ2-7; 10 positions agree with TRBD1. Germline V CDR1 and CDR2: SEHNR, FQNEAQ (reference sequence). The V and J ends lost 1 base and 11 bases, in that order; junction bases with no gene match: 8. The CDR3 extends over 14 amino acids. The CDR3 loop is CASSLESTGGAEYF. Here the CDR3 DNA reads TGTGCCAGCAGCTTAGAGTCGACAGGGGGCGCAGAGTACTTC.

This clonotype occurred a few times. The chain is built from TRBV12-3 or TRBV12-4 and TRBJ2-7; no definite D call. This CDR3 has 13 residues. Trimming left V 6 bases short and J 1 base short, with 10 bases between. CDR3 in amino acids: CASSVGRSYEQYF. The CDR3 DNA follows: TGTGCCAGCAGCGTCGGCAGATCCTACGAGCAGTACTTC.

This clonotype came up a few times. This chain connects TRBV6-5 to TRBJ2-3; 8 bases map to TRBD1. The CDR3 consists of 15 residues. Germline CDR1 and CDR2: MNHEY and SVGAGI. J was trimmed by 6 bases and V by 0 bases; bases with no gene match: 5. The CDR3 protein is CASSYSGQGTDTQYF. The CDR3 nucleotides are TGTGCCAGCAGTTACTCCGGACAGGGTACCGATACGCAGTATTTT.

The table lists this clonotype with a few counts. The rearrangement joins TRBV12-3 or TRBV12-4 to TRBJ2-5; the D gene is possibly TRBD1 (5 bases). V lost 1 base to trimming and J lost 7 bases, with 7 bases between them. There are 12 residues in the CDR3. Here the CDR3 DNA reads TGTGCCAGCAGTTTAGGGGGCGGGACCCAGTACTTC. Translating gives CASSLGGGTQYF.

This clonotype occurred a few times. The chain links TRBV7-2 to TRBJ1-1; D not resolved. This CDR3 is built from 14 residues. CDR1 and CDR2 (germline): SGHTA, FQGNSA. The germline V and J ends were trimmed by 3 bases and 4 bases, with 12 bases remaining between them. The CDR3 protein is CASSFMERGTEAFF. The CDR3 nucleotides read TGTGCCAGCAGCTTCATGGAGCGGGGCACTGAAGCTTTCTTT.

DNA of the CDR3: TGTGCCAGCAGCTCAACAGGGGAAGGAACCGGGGAGCTGTTTTTT. This sequence encodes CASSSTGEGTGELFF. V gene TRBV7-3 combines with J gene TRBJ2-2; 7 nucleotides agree with TRBD1. With 4 bases clipped from V and 5 bases from J, the junction kept 7 bases outside the gene matches. The CDR3 is 15 amino acids. Germline lookup yields CDR1 SGHTA and CDR2 FQGTGA.

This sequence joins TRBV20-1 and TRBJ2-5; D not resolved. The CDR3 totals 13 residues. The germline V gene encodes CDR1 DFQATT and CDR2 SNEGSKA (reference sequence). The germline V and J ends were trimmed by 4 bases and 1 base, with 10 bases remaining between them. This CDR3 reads CSAIFGPQETQYF. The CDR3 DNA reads TGCAGTGCTATATTCGGGCCCCAAGAGACCCAGTACTTC.

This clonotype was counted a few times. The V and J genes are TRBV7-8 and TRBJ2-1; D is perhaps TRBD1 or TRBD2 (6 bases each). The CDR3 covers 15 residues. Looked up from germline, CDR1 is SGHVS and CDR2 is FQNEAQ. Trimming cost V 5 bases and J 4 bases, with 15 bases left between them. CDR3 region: CASSPGAGMYNEQFF. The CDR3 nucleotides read TGTGCCAGCAGCCCGGGGGCTGGGATGTACAATGAGCAGTTCTTC.

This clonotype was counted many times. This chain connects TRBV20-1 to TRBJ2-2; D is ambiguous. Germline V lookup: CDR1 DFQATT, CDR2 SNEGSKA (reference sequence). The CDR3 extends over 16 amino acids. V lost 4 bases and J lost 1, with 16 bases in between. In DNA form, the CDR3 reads TGCAGTGCTATGGGCCGCGACAAAGAGAACACCGGGGAGCTGTTTTTT. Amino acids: CSAMGRDKENTGELFF.

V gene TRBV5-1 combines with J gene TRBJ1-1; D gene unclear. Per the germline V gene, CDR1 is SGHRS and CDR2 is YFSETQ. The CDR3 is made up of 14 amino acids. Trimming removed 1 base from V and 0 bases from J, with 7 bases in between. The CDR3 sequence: CASSLMYLNTEAFF. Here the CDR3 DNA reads TGCGCCAGCAGCTTGATGTACTTGAACACTGAAGCTTTCTTT.

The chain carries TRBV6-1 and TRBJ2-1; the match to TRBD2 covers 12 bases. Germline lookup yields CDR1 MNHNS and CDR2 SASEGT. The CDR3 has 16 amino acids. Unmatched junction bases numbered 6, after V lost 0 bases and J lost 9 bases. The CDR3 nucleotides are TGTGCCAGCAGTGAAGCGAAGACTAGCGGGAGAGGTGAGCAGTTCTTC. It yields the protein CASSEAKTSGRGEQFF.